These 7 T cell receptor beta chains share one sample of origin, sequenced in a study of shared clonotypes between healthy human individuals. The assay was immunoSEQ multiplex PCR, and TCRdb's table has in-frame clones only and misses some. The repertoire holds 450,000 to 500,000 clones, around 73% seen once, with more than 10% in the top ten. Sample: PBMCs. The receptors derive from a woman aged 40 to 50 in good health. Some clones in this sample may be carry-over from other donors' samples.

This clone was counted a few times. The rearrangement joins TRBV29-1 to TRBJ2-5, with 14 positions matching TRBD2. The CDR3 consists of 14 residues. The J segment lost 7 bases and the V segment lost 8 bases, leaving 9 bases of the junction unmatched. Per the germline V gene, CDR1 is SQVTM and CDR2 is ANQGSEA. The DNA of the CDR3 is TGCAGCACTCGACTAGCGGGAGGGCCTGGGACCCAGTACTTC. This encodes CSTRLAGGPGTQYF.

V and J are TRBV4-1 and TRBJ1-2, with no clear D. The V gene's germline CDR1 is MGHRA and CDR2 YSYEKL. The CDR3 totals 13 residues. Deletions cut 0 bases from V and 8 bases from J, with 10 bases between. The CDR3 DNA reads TGCGCCAGCAGCCAAGATTGGGGAGGAGGCTACACCTTC. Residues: CASSQDWGGGYTF.

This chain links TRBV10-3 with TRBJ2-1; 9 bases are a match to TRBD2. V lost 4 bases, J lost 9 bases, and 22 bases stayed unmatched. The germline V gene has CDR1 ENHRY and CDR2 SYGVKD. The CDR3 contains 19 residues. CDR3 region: CAISGLGLLAGAPRGEQFF. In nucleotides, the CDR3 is TGTGCCATCAGTGGTCTAGGACTGTTAGCGGGAGCCCCCCGGGGTGAGCAGTTCTTC.

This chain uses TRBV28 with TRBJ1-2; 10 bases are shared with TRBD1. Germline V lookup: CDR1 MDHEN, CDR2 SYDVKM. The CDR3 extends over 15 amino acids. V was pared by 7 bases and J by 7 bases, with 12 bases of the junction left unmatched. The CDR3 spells CASIRQGAFLPGYTF. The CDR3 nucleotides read TGTGCCAGCATAAGACAGGGGGCGTTTCTGCCTGGCTACACCTTC.

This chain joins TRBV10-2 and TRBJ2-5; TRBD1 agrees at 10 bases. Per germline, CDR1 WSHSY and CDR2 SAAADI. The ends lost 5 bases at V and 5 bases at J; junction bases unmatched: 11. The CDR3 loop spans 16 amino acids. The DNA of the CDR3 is TGCGCCAGCAGTCCACCTCCGGGACAGGGGTGGGAGACCCAGTACTTC. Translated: CASSPPPGQGWETQYF.

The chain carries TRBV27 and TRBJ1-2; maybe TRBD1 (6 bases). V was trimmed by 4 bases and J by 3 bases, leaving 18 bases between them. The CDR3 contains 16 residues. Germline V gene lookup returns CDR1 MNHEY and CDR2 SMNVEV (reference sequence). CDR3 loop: CASSSRTAPRDYGYTF. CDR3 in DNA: TGTGCCAGCAGTTCCCGGACAGCCCCAAGGGACTATGGCTACACCTTC.

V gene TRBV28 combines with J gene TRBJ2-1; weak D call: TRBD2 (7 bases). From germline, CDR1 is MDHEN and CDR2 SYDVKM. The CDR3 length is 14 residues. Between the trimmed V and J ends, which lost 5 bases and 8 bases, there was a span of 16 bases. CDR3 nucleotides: TGTGCCAGCAGTGGGGGGGCAGTTGTTGATGAGCAGTTCTTC. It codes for CASSGGAVVDEQFF. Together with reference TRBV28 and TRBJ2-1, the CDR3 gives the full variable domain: DVKVTQSSRYLVKRTGEKVFLECVQDMDHENMFWYRQDPGLGLRLIYFSYDVKMKEKGDIPEGYSVSREKKERFSLILESASTNQTSMYLCASSGGAVVDEQFFGPGTRLTVL.